This entry concerns a single TCR beta chain. Antigen unknown. The ends were cut back, 4 bases at V and 0 bases at J, with 14 bases in the middle. Per germline, CDR1 SGHNT and CDR2 YYREEE (reference sequence). This CDR3 is built from 16 residues. The data stem from a study of PD-1 blockade in mismatch repair-deficient tumors. Study conclusions and caveats: After pembrolizumab, tumor-resident clones rose rapidly, then generally contracted before radiologic responses.

TCRdb's table, derived via immunoSEQ multiplex PCR, lists solely in-frame clones and lacks some. Counted here are over 30,000 clones, less than 90% occurring once; the ten biggest clones make up 3% to 3.5%. All patients were mismatch repair deficient, assessed by either PCR or immunohistochemistry. This chain connects TRBV5-4 to TRBJ1-3; the D gene is possibly TRBD1 (6 bases). The TCR was taken from an adult with mismatch repair-deficient cancer. The sequenced sample was PBMCs, obtained roughly 6 weeks after starting pembrolizumab. CDR3 amino acids: CASSRGGLSSGNTIYF. The CDR3 DNA is TGTGCCAGCAGCCGGGGGGGCCTGAGCTCTGGAAACACCATATATTTT.